Below, 11 T cell receptor beta chains from the same sample are listed, as sequenced in a study of blood T cell repertoires in COVID-19. TCRdb keeps only in-frame clones here, not all; method: immunoSEQ multiplex PCR. The data hold about 250,000 clones, with roughly 80% observed a single time. Material: peripheral blood. The source of these receptors is a man aged 80 or over with acute or convalescent COVID-19.

This rearrangement joins TRBV18 to TRBJ2-4; tentative D call: TRBD1 (5 bases). V was clipped by 4 bases and J by 8 bases, with 15 bases between them. Germline V gene lookup returns CDR1 KGHSH and CDR2 LQKENI. The CDR3 has 14 amino acids. Here the CDR3 reads CASSQQGFSDIQYF. The DNA for the CDR3 is TGTGCCAGCTCACAGCAGGGTTTTTCAGACATTCAGTACTTC.

CDR3 coding DNA: TGTGCCAGCTCACCGAGACTAGCGGGTGGCGGGAACAATGAGCAGTTCTTC. This encodes CASSPRLAGGGNNEQFF. The V gene is TRBV18, the J gene TRBJ2-1, with 10 bases lining up with TRBD2. CDR1 is KGHSH, CDR2 LQKENI, per germline. After removal of 3 bases from V and 5 bases from J, the junction contained 10 bases not matched to a gene. The CDR3 length is 17 residues.

The CDR3 is CASSQAFTGSNSPLHF. The CDR3 region has the DNA TGTGCCAGCAGCCAAGCTTTCACAGGCTCTAATTCACCCCTCCACTTT. The chain is built from TRBV3-1 (or the pseudogene TRBV3-2) and TRBJ1-6, with D perhaps matching TRBD1 (5 bases). Germline CDR1 LGHDT, CDR2 YNNKEL (reference sequence). V was trimmed by 1 base and J by 6 bases, leaving 13 bases between them. This CDR3 is 16 amino acids long.

The chain employs TRBV7-9 and TRBJ2-2; TRBD1 agrees at 7 bases. V shed 3 bases and J 4 bases; nucleotides not matched to a gene: 8. Germline loops: CDR1 SEHNR, CDR2 FQNEAQ (reference sequence). The CDR3 is 16 amino acids. CDR3 sequence: CASSFRGKPSTGELFF. The CDR3 DNA follows: TGTGCCAGCAGCTTCAGGGGGAAACCGAGCACCGGGGAGCTGTTTTTT.

This chain joins TRBV7-9 and TRBJ1-2; D remains unclear. This CDR3 is built from 15 residues. Germline V CDR1 and CDR2: SEHNR, FQNEAQ (reference sequence). Trimming cost V 0 bases and J 2 bases, with 10 bases left between them. CDR3 sequence (DNA): TGTGCCAGCAGCTTAGCGAAACAGATGAACTATGGCTACACCTTC. The encoded protein is CASSLAKQMNYGYTF.

This clone appeared once. The rearrangement joins TRBV9 to TRBJ2-2; D is undetermined. There are 11 residues in the CDR3. V lost 0 bases and J lost 9, with 3 bases in between. Germline V gene sequence: CDR1 SGDLS, CDR2 YYNGEE. The DNA for the CDR3 is TGTGCCAGCAGCGTAGCAAGGGAGCTGTTTTTT. Encoded protein: CASSVARELFF.

In this sample, this clone turned up once. The gene calls are TRBV28 and TRBJ1-1; tentatively, D is TRBD1 (5 bases). The CDR3 contains 14 residues. V was clipped by 7 bases and J by 5 bases, with 17 bases between them. Germline assignment: CDR1 MDHEN and CDR2 SYDVKM. In DNA, the CDR3 is TGTGCCAGCACCTCGGGGGGGATTTGGACTGAAGCTTTCTTT. Protein sequence: CASTSGGIWTEAFF.

J is TRBJ1-2 and V is TRBV6-5; tentative D call: TRBD1 (6 bases). The CDR3 runs to 14 residues. Looked up from germline, CDR1 is MNHEY and CDR2 is SVGAGI. V was pared by 8 bases and J by 2 bases, with 15 bases between. The CDR3 reads CASGIGTPNYGYTF. CDR3 sequence (DNA): TGTGCCAGCGGGATCGGGACACCCAACTATGGCTACACCTTC.

This sequence joins TRBV11-2 and TRBJ1-1; 8 positions agree with TRBD1. The CDR3 has 13 amino acids. From germline, CDR1 is SGHAT and CDR2 FQNNGV. V shed 8 bases and J 1 base; nucleotides not matched to a gene: 3. The CDR3 protein is CASGGTGNTEAFF. Here the CDR3 DNA reads TGTGCCAGCGGGGGGACAGGGAACACTGAAGCTTTCTTT.

This sequence joins TRBV9 and TRBJ1-4; 7 bases fit TRBD1. The CDR3 covers 13 residues. CDR1 SGDLS and CDR2 YYNGEE come from the germline V gene. The V segment lost 5 bases and the J segment 4 bases; nucleotides outside the gene matches: 2. In nucleotides, the CDR3 is TGTGCCAGCAGGGGACAGCTTAATGAAAAACTGTTTTTT. Encoded protein: CASRGQLNEKLFF.

This clone came up a few times. Other DNA sequences in this specimen translate into the identical CDR3. The chain employs TRBV24-1 and TRBJ2-7, with TRBD1 matching over 8 bases. Germline assignment: CDR1 KGHDR and CDR2 SFDVKD. Trimming cost V 2 bases and J 4 bases; bases outside gene matches: 6. The CDR3 contains 15 residues. CDR3: CATSDSQGALYEQYF. CDR3 bases: TGTGCCACCAGTGATTCCCAGGGGGCGCTTTACGAGCAGTACTTC.